These 26 T cell receptor beta chains came from one sample sequenced in a study of blood T cell repertoires in COVID-19. The data were produced by immunoSEQ multiplex PCR, yet TCRdb's version contains in-frame clones alone and is incomplete. There are about 75,000 clones in the sample; around 83% occur only once, and around 22% lies in the top ten. Sequenced: peripheral blood. The receptors were gathered from a woman in her 50s with acute or convalescent COVID-19.

V usage is TRBV5-1 and J usage is TRBJ2-7; D is perhaps TRBD2 (5 bases). The germline V and J ends were trimmed by 1 base and 3 bases, with 11 bases remaining between them. In germline, CDR1 is SGHRS, CDR2 YFSETQ. The CDR3 runs 14 residues. The CDR3 is CASSLISANYEQYF. The CDR3 nucleotides read TGCGCCAGCAGCTTGATTAGCGCCAACTACGAGCAGTACTTC.

The count of this clone is one. The J gene is TRBJ2-6, the V gene TRBV3-1 (or the pseudogene TRBV3-2); the D gene is possibly TRBD2 (6 bases). The CDR3 sequence is 20 residues long. The germline V gene encodes CDR1 LGHDT and CDR2 YNNKEL (reference sequence). V was clipped by 0 bases and J by 0 bases, with 18 bases between them. CDR3 protein: CASSQDPFRTTSSGANVLTF. For the CDR3, the DNA is TGTGCCAGCAGCCAAGATCCGTTTAGGACTACCAGCTCTGGGGCCAACGTCCTGACTTTC.

This sequence joins TRBV29-1 and TRBJ2-7; 10 bases match TRBD1. With V trimmed by 6 bases and J by 4 bases, 9 bases remained unmatched. The CDR3 spans 14 residues. Germline CDR1 SQVTM, CDR2 ANQGSEA. DNA of the CDR3: TGCAGCGTGGCACCGACAGGGGGCTTGTACGAGCAGTACTTC. This sequence encodes CSVAPTGGLYEQYF.

The chain links TRBV30 to TRBJ2-1, with 9 bases fitting TRBD2. Trimming took 3 bases from V and 4 from J; bases not matched to a gene: 13. The length of the CDR3 is 17 residues. The germline CDR1 and CDR2 sequences are GTSNPN and SVGIG (reference sequence). The CDR3 nucleotides are TGTGCCTGGAGCATACCAAGGGCTAGCGGGGTTTACAATGAGCAGTTCTTC. Protein product: CAWSIPRASGVYNEQFF.

The rearrangement joins TRBV19 to TRBJ2-1, with 10 bases identical to TRBD2. Germline V gene data show CDR1 as LNHDA and CDR2 as SQIVND (reference sequence). V trimming: 5 bases; J trimming: 7 bases; junction bases outside the gene matches: 11. The CDR3 extends over 16 amino acids. CDR3 bases: TGTGCCAGTAGTCCCCGAGCGGGAGGGAGTAGGAATGAGCAGTTCTTC. Its protein product is CASSPRAGGSRNEQFF.

J is TRBJ2-5 and V is TRBV7-2, with 13 bases fitting TRBD2. This CDR3 comprises 16 residues. Looked up from germline, CDR1 is SGHTA and CDR2 is FQGNSA. The junction had 7 bases not matched to a gene; V was cut back by 4 bases and J by 5 bases. DNA of the CDR3: TGTGCCAGCAGCTCGAGAGGACTAGCGGGAGTGGAGACCCAGTACTTC. Translating gives CASSSRGLAGVETQYF.

The chain employs TRBV7-3 and TRBJ2-1, with D tentatively TRBD2 (6 bases). CDR1 and CDR2 from the germline V gene are SGHTA and FQGTGA. The CDR3 has 16 amino acids. The germline V and J ends were trimmed by 1 base and 3 bases, with 13 bases remaining between them. CDR3 DNA: TGTGCCAGCAGCTTAAGAGGCGGGAATCTCTACAATGAGCAGTTCTTC. It is translated as CASSLRGGNLYNEQFF.

A remark on this clone: The junction and the germline gene differ at one end; a read error may be behind it. The V call is TRBV7-7, the J call TRBJ1-3, with D possibly TRBD1 on 6 matching bases. This CDR3 is 14 amino acids long. Germline values: CDR1 SSHAT, CDR2 FNYEAQ (reference sequence). CDR3 residues: CASSLAGAGNTIYF. The DNA for the CDR3 is TGTGCTAGCAGCTTAGCAGGGGCTGGAAACACCATATATTTT.

V and J are TRBV6-5 and TRBJ2-7; maybe TRBD1 (6 bases). This CDR3 is built from 15 residues. The germline V and J ends were trimmed by 0 bases and 7 bases, with 16 bases remaining between them. Germline V CDR1 and CDR2: MNHEY, SVGAGI. The CDR3 here is CASSYSTEATGEQYF. The CDR3 DNA follows: TGTGCCAGCAGTTACTCCACGGAGGCCACAGGGGAGCAGTACTTC.

This chain links TRBV5-1 with TRBJ1-6; 7 nucleotides match TRBD1. Losses at the gene ends were 3 bases for V and 12 bases for J; bases not matched to a gene: 12. The CDR3 extends over 15 amino acids. Germline V CDR1 and CDR2: SGHRS, YFSETQ. CDR3 sequence reads: CASSSRDSWGEPLHF. In DNA, the CDR3 is TGCGCCAGCAGCTCAAGGGACAGTTGGGGGGAACCCCTCCACTTT.

The chain joins TRBV7-9 to TRBJ2-3; 7 bases fit TRBD2. Losses at the gene ends were 3 bases for V and 10 bases for J; bases not matched to a gene: 4. The CDR3 is 12 residues long. Germline CDR1 SEHNR, CDR2 FQNEAQ (reference sequence). CDR3 coding DNA: TGTGCCAGCAGCTTTCCGGGAGGTGCGCAGTATTTT. It specifies CASSFPGGAQYF.

V is TRBV21-1 and J is TRBJ1-1; TRBD1 reflects the table's D call only, with no check against the DNA. TRBV21-1 is a documented pseudogene. The CDR3 extends over 11 amino acids. The CDR3 loop reads CASSRAGSGFF. CDR3 DNA: TGTGCCAGCAGCAGGGCAGGGTCGGGTTTCTTT.

The genes are TRBV28 and TRBJ2-5; D possibly corresponds to TRBD2 (6 bases). CDR3 length: 13 amino acids. Germline loops: CDR1 MDHEN, CDR2 SYDVKM. V was cut by 8 bases and J by 7 bases, with 17 bases left in between. The CDR3 is CASGRLVGGTQYF. For the CDR3, the DNA is TGTGCCAGCGGTAGACTAGTGGGGGGGACCCAGTACTTC. Combining the CDR3 with reference TRBV28 and TRBJ2-5 gives the whole variable domain DVKVTQSSRYLVKRTGEKVFLECVQDMDHENMFWYRQDPGLGLRLIYFSYDVKMKEKGDIPEGYSVSREKKERFSLILESASTNQTSMYLCASGRLVGGTQYFGPGTRLLVL.

J is TRBJ2-7 and V is TRBV18; D perhaps matches TRBD2 (5 bases). Trimming removed 3 bases from V and 3 bases from J, with 9 bases in between. Per the germline V gene, CDR1 is KGHSH and CDR2 is LQKENI. The CDR3 is 13 residues long. CDR3 coding DNA: TGTGCCAGCTCACCGACGGGGAGCTACGAGCAGTACTTC. As protein: CASSPTGSYEQYF.

This clone was found once. The genes are TRBV5-6 and TRBJ2-2, with 10 positions matching TRBD2. The J segment lost 4 bases and the V segment lost 5 bases, leaving 5 bases of the junction unmatched. The CDR3 has 15 residues. CDR1 and CDR2 from the germline V gene are SGHDT and YYEEEE. This CDR3 reads CASRGAGGSTGELFF. CDR3 DNA sequence: TGTGCCAGCAGAGGAGCGGGAGGGAGCACCGGGGAGCTGTTTTTT.

This chain connects TRBV27 to TRBJ1-2; 7 bases map to TRBD1. The CDR3 contains 15 residues. CDR1 and CDR2 from the germline V gene are MNHEY and SMNVEV (reference sequence). The V and J ends lost 1 base and 5 bases, in that order; junction bases with no gene match: 7. CDR3 in DNA: TGTGCCAGCAGTTTATTCCAGGGGGGATCTTATGGCTACACCTTC. Its protein is CASSLFQGGSYGYTF.

The rearrangement uses TRBV24-1 and TRBJ1-5, with TRBD1 as a possible D gene (6 bases). V dropped 2 bases and J dropped 5 bases, with 15 bases sitting between them. Per the germline V gene, CDR1 is KGHDR and CDR2 is SFDVKD. The CDR3 has 16 amino acids. The CDR3 nucleotides are TGTGCCACCAGTGATTACAGGGCATCCCCCGATCAGCCCCAGCATTTT. Translating gives CATSDYRASPDQPQHF.

CDR3 coding DNA: TGTGCCTGGAGTGTACAGATTATCCGGTCCGGGAACACCGGGGAGCTGTTTTTT. Translating it yields CAWSVQIIRSGNTGELFF. The rearrangement links TRBV30 to TRBJ2-2; D is unresolved. The CDR3 length is 18 residues. In germline, CDR1 is GTSNPN, CDR2 SVGIG (reference sequence). Trimming pared 0 bases from V and 1 base from J, leaving 18 bases between.

The chain joins TRBV14 to TRBJ2-5; 10 bases match TRBD2. V shed 4 bases and J 4 bases; nucleotides not matched to a gene: 9. The CDR3 has 16 residues. The germline V gene has CDR1 SGHDN and CDR2 FVKESK. CDR3 nucleotides: TGTGCCAGCAGCCTTTTCGGAGCGGGGGGGCCAGAGACCCAGTACTTC. The encoded protein is CASSLFGAGGPETQYF.

CDR3 protein: CASSRVGQPQHF. In nucleotides, the CDR3 is TGTGCCAGCAGCCGGGTCGGGCAGCCCCAGCATTTT. The chain uses TRBV28 and TRBJ1-5; D remains unclear. Germline CDR1 MDHEN, CDR2 SYDVKM. Trimming stripped 6 bases from V and 7 bases from J, with 10 bases between. The CDR3 loop spans 12 amino acids.

The J gene is TRBJ2-4, the V gene TRBV6-1; 8 nucleotides line up with TRBD1. Germline trimming cut 3 bases from V and 4 bases from J; bases unmatched to any gene: 5. Germline assignment: CDR1 MNHNS and CDR2 SASEGT. CDR3 length equals 15 residues. CDR3 DNA: TGTGCCAGCAGTGAGGGGACAGGCGGAAAAAACATTCAGTACTTC. Its translation is CASSEGTGGKNIQYF.

This chain connects TRBV5-1 to TRBJ2-1, with 9 bases identical to TRBD1. CDR3 size: 15 residues. Germline CDR1 and CDR2: SGHRS and YFSETQ. The V segment lost 4 bases and the J segment 4 bases; nucleotides outside the gene matches: 6. CDR3 region: CASSPGQGKYNEQFF. For the CDR3, the DNA is TGCGCCAGCAGCCCGGGACAGGGAAAATACAATGAGCAGTTCTTC.

The V and J genes are TRBV18 and TRBJ1-1; D gene ambiguous. V was trimmed by 1 base and J by 0 bases, leaving 12 bases between them. CDR3 length equals 16 residues. CDR1 is KGHSH and CDR2 is LQKENI in the germline V gene. CDR3 sequence reads: CASSPLTRLMNTEAFF. CDR3 DNA sequence: TGTGCCAGCTCACCACTCACCAGGTTGATGAACACTGAAGCTTTCTTT.

This rearrangement joins TRBV28 to TRBJ2-2, with D perhaps TRBD2 (6 bases). This CDR3 is built from 14 residues. CDR1 is MDHEN and CDR2 is SYDVKM in the germline V gene. V lost 4 bases and J lost 4, with 10 bases in between. CDR3 nucleotide sequence: TGTGCCAGCAGTTGGGAGGACCTCACCGGGGAGCTGTTTTTT. Translation gives CASSWEDLTGELFF.

The J gene is TRBJ2-7, the V gene TRBV27; the D gene is possibly TRBD1 (5 bases). This CDR3 contains 14 residues. V lost 7 bases, J lost 6 bases, and 19 bases lay in between. Germline CDR1 MNHEY, CDR2 SMNVEV (reference sequence). The CDR3 DNA reads TGTGCCAGCAAACGAGGTCAGGGCCCCTCCGAGCAGTACTTC. Amino acid sequence: CASKRGQGPSEQYF.

This clone was detected once. The rearrangement joins TRBV5-1 to TRBJ2-2; TRBD2 matches 9 bases. This CDR3 has 16 amino acids. CDR1 and CDR2 from the germline V gene are SGHRS and YFSETQ. V lost 0 bases, J lost 4 bases, and 4 bases stayed unmatched. Here the CDR3 reads CASSLAAGGFTGELFF. The CDR3 DNA reads TGCGCCAGCAGCTTGGCAGCGGGAGGTTTCACCGGGGAGCTGTTTTTT.